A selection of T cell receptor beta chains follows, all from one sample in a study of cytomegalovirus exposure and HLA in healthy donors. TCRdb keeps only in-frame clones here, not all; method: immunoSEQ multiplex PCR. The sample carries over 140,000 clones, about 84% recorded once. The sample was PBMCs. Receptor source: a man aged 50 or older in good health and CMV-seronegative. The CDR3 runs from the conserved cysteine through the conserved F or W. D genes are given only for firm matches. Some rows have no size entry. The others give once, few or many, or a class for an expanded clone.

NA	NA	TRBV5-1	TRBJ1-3	TGCGCCAGCAGCTCCGGGACAAGCTCTGGAAACACCATATATTTT	CASSSGTSSGNTIYF
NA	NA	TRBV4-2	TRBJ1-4	TGTGCCAGCAGCCAAGATTCTACAGGGCCTAATGAAAAACTGTTTTTT	CASSQDSTGPNEKLFF
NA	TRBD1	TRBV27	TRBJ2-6	TGTGCCAGCAGTCGCCCGACAGGGGGGATTCGCTCTGGGGCCAACGTCCTGACTTTC	CASSRPTGGIRSGANVLTF
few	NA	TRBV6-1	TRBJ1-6	TGTGCCAGCCTGTATGAGGGCGTAGGAAATTCACCCCTCCACTTT	CASLYEGVGNSPLHF
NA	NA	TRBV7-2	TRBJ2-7	TGTGCCAGCAGCGGCCAGGGTGGGTCCTACGAGCAGTACTTC	CASSGQGGSYEQYF
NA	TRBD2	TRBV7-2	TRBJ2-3	TGTGCCAGCAGCCCCTTAGCGGGAGGGCCTAAAAGAGATACGCAGTATTTT	CASSPLAGGPKRDTQYF
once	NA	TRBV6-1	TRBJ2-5	TGTGCCAGCAGTGAGTCGGTCCAAGAGACCCAGTACTTC	CASSESVQETQYF
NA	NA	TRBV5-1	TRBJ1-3	TGCGCCAGCAGCTTGAATTCGGGTTTTGCTGGAAACACCATATATTTT	CASSLNSGFAGNTIYF
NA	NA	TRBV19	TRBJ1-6	TGTGCCAGTAGTTGGGGCAGTCAGTCCTATAATTCACCCCTCCACTTT	CASSWGSQSYNSPLHF
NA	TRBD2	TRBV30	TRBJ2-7	TGTGCCTGGAGTGTACGGCGGGAGGCTTCCGAGCAGTACTTC	CAWSVRREASEQYF
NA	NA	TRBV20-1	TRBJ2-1	TGCAGTGCTACCCAGGGTTATGAGCAGTTCTTC	CSATQGYEQFF
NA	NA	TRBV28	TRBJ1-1	TGTGCCAGCTTAACGGCAGGGGCAGGGGACACTGAAGCTTTCTTT	CASLTAGAGDTEAFF
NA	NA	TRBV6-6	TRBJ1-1	TGTGCCAGCAGTTACTCGCGGGGGCAAAACACTGAAGCTTTCTTT	CASSYSRGQNTEAFF
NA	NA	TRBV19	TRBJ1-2	TGTGCCAGTAGTATAGAACCAGGGGAGGGCTACACCTTC	CASSIEPGEGYTF
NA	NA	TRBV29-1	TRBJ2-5	TGCAGCGTTGAAGGCAGGGCGGCAGAGACCCAGTACTTC	CSVEGRAAETQYF
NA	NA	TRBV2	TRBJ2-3	TGTGCCAGCAGTGATCCCCCAGGGAGCACAGATACGCAGTATTTT	CASSDPPGSTDTQYF
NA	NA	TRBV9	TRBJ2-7	TGTGCCAGCAGCTTAGATACTTCTTTACCCTACGAGCAGTACTTC	CASSLDTSLPYEQYF
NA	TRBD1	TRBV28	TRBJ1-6	TGTGCCAGCAGTCTTACGCCCGGGGCAGGGGGCCCCCCCCTCCACTTT	CASSLTPGAGGPPLHF
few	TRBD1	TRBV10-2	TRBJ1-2	TGCGCCAGCAGTGATAACAGGGGTGTGACTAACTATGGCTACACCTTC	CASSDNRGVTNYGYTF
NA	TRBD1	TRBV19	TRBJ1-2	TGTGCCAGTAGTATAGATCTCGAGCCCACAGGGGGCTCGCTGGACTATGGCTACACCTTC	CASSIDLEPTGGSLDYGYTF
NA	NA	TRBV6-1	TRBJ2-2	TGTGCCAGCACCCTTCCGAACACCGGGGAGCTGTTTTTT	CASTLPNTGELFF
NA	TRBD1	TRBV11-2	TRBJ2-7	TGTGCCAGCAGCTTAGAATCGATCCGGACAGGGGGCTACGAGCAGTACTTC	CASSLESIRTGGYEQYF
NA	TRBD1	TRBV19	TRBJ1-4	TGTGCCAGTAGGGACAGGCCAGGTGAAAAACTGTTTTTT	CASRDRPGEKLFF
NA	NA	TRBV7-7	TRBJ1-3	TGTGCCAGCACCGGGAGTCGAACGCGCTCTGGAAACACCATATATTTT	CASTGSRTRSGNTIYF
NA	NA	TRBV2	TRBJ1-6	TGTGCCAGCAGTGCGCGACAGTCGAGTAATTCACCCCTCCACTTT	CASSARQSSNSPLHF
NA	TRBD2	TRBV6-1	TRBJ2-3	TGTGCCAGCAGGGAACTAGCGGGAGCCACAGATACGCAGTATTTT	CASRELAGATDTQYF
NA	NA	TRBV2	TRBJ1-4	TGTGCCAGCAGCGAAATCAGGGGAACTAATGAAAAACTGTTTTTT	CASSEIRGTNEKLFF
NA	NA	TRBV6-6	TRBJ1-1	TGTGCCAGCAGTAGTAATCGAGGCACTGAAGCTTTCTTT	CASSSNRGTEAFF
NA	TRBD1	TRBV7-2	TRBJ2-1	TGTGCCAGCAGCTTAAACAGGGGGCAAGGGGAGCAGTTCTTC	CASSLNRGQGEQFF
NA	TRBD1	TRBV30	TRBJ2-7	TGTGCCTGGAACCCGAGGGACAGCAACGAGCAGTACTTC	CAWNPRDSNEQYF
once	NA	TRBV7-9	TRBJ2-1	TGTGCCAGCAGCTCTACAGGTTTGGATGAGCAGTTCTTC	CASSSTGLDEQFF
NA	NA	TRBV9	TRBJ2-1	TGTGCCAGCAGCGTAAGAGGACTCCCGTTGTATGAGCAGTTCTTC	CASSVRGLPLYEQFF
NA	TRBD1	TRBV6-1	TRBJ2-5	TGTGCCAGCCTGGGGAGACAGGGGGCGAAAGAGCAGTACTTC	CASLGRQGAKEQYF
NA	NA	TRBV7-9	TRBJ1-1	TGTGCCAGCAGCGAGGGAGACAGCGGGGCTTTCTTT	CASSEGDSGAFF
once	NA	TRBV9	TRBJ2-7	TGTGCCAGCAGCGTACAGGCTCTATCCTACGAGCAGTACTTC	CASSVQALSYEQYF
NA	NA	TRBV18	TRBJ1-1	TGTGCCAGCTCACCTGGGACTAACACTGAAGCTTTCTTT	CASSPGTNTEAFF
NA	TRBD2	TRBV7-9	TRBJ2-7	TGTGCCAGCAGCCCCTCTGCGGGGGGCTACGAGCAGTACTTC	CASSPSAGGYEQYF
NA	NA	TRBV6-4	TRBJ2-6	TGTGCCAGCAGTGACTCTTTCAGGGAAATCTCTGGGGCCAACGTCCTGACTTTC	CASSDSFREISGANVLTF
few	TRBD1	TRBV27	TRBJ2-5	TGTGCCAGCAGTTTAGGGACAGGGTCGGTGGAAGAGACCCAGTACTTC	CASSLGTGSVEETQYF
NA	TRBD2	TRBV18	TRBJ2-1	TGTGCCAGCTCACTACTAGCGGGGGGCCCCACCCCTTACAATGAGCAGTTCTTC	CASSLLAGGPTPYNEQFF
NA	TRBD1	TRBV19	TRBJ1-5	TGTGCCAGTACCCGAGGGACAGGGGGCCCTGGGGAGCCCCAGCATTTT	CASTRGTGGPGEPQHF
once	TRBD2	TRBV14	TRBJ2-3	TGTGCCAGTAGCCAAGGGACTAGCGGGGTCGGTACGCAGTATTTT	CASSQGTSGVGTQYF
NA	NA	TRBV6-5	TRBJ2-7	TGTGCCAGTTTGGACAGACTCTCCTACGAGCAGTACTTC	CASLDRLSYEQYF